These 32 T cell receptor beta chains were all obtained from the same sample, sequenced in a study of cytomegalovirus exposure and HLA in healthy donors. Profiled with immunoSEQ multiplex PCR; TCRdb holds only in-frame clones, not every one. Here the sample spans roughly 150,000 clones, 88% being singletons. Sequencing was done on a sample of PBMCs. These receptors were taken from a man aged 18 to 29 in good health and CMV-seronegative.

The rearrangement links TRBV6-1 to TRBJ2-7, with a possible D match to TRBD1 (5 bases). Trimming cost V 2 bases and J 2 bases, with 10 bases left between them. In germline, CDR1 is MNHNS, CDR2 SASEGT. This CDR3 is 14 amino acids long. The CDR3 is CASSEQGVTYEQYF. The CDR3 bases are TGTGCCAGCAGTGAACAAGGGGTAACCTACGAGCAGTACTTC.

The CDR3 bases are TGTGCCAGCAGTCGATTGGGGGGGGAGACCCAGTACTTC. Translation gives CASSRLGGETQYF. V usage is TRBV14 and J usage is TRBJ2-5; 7 bases are a match to TRBD2. V lost 6 bases to trimming and J lost 5 bases; unmatched junction nucleotides: 6. The germline gives CDR1 SGHDN, CDR2 FVKESK. The CDR3 extends over 13 amino acids.

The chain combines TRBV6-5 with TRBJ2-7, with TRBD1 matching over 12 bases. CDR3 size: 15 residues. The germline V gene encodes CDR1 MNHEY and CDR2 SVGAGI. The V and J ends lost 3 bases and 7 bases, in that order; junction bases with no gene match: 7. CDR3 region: CASSYDGTGGSEQYF. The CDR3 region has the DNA TGTGCCAGCAGTTATGACGGGACAGGGGGCAGTGAGCAGTACTTC.

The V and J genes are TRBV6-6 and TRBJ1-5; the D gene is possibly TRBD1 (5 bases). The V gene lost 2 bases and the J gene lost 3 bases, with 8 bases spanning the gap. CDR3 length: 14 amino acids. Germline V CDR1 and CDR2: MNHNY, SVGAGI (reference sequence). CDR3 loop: CASSYGGNNQPQHF. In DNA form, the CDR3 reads TGTGCCAGCAGTTACGGGGGGAACAATCAGCCCCAGCATTTT.

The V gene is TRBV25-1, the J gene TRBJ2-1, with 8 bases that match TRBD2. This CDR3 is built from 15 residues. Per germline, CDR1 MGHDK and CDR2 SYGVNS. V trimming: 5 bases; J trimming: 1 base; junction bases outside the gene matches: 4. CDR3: CASSYGGESYNEQFF. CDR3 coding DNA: TGTGCCAGCAGTTACGGGGGGGAATCCTACAATGAGCAGTTCTTC. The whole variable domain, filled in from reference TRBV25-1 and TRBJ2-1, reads EADIYQTPRYLVIGTGKKITLECSQTMGHDKMYWYQQDPGMELHLIHYSYGVNSTEKGDLSSESTVSRIRTEHFPLTLESARPSHTSQYLCASSYGGESYNEQFFGPGTRLTVL.

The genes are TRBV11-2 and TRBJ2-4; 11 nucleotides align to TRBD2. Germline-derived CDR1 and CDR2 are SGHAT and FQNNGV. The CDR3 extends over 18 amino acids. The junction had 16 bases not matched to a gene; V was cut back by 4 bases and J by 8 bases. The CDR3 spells CASSSGGLAGGPRDIQYF. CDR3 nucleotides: TGTGCCAGCAGCTCCGGCGGGTTAGCGGGGGGGCCTCGGGACATTCAGTACTTC.

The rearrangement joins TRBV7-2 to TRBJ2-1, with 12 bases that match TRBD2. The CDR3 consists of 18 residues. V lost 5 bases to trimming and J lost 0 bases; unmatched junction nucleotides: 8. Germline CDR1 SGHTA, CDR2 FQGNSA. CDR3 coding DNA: TGTGCCAGCAGCCCCCCGGGACTAGCGGGCCCCTCCTACAATGAGCAGTTCTTC. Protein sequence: CASSPPGLAGPSYNEQFF.

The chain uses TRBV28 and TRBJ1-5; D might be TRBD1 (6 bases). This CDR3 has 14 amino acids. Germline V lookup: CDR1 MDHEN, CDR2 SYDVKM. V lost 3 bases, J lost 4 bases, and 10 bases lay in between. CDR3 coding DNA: TGTGCCAGCAGTTTTCGACAGGAGAATCAGCCCCAGCATTTT. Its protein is CASSFRQENQPQHF.

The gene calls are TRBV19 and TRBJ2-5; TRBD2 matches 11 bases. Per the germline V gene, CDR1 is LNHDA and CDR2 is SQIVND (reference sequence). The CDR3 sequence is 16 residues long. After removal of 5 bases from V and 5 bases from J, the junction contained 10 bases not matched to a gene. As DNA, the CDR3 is TGTGCCAGTAGTCTTAGCGGGAGGGAGAGTGCGGAGACCCAGTACTTC. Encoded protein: CASSLSGRESAETQYF.

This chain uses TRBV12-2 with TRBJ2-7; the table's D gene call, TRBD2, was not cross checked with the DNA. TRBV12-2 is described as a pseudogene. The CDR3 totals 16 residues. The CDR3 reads CASRPSRGLRYYEQYV. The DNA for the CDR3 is TGTGCAAGTCGACCATCGAGAGGGTTAAGATACTACGAGCAGTACGTC.

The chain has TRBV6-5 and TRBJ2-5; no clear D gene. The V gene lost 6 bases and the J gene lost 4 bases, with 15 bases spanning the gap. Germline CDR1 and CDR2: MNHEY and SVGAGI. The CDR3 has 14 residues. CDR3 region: CASSRWSNGETQYF. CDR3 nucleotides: TGTGCCAGCAGCCGTTGGTCGAACGGAGAGACCCAGTACTTC.

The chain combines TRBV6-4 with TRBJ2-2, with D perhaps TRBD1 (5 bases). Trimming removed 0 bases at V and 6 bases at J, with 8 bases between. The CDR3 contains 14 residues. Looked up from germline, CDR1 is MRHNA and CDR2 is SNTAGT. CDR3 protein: CASSDSGQSGELFF. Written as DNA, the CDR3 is TGTGCCAGCAGTGACTCGGGGCAGTCCGGGGAGCTGTTTTTT.

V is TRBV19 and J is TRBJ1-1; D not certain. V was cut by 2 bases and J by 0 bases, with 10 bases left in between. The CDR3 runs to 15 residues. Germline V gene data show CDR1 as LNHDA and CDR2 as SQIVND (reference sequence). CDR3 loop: CASSINPSLNTEAFF. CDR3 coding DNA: TGTGCCAGTAGTATAAATCCCTCTTTGAACACTGAAGCTTTCTTT.

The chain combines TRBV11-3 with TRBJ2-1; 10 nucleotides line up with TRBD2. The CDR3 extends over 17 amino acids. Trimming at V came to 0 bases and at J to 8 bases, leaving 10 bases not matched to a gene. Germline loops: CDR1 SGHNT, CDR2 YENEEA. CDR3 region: CASSLDPLAGAGDEQFF. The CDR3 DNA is TGTGCCAGCAGCTTAGATCCGCTAGCGGGGGCCGGGGATGAGCAGTTCTTC. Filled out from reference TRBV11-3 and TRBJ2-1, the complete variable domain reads EAGVVQSPRYKIIEKKQPVAFWCNPISGHNTLYWYLQNLGQGPELLIRYENEEAVDDSQLPKDRFSAERLKGVDSTLKIQPAELGDSAVYLCASSLDPLAGAGDEQFFGPGTRLTVL.

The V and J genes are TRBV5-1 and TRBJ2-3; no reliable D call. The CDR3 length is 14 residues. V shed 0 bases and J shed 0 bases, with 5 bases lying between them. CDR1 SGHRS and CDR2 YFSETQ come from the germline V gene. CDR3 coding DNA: TGCGCCAGCAGCTTGGGACTTAGCACAGATACGCAGTATTTT. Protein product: CASSLGLSTDTQYF.

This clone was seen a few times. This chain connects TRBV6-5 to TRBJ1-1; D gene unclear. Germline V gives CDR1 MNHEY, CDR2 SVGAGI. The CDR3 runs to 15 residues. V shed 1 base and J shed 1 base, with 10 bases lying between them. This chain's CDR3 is CASSYLPDGNTEAFF. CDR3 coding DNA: TGTGCCAGCAGTTACTTACCAGATGGGAACACTGAAGCTTTCTTT.

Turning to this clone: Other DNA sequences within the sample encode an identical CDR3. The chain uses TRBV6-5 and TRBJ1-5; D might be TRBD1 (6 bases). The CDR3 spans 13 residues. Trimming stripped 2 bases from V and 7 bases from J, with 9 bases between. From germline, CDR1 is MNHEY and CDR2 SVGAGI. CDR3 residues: CASSYSRGQPQHF. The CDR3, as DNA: TGTGCCAGCAGTTACAGCAGGGGCCAGCCCCAGCATTTT.

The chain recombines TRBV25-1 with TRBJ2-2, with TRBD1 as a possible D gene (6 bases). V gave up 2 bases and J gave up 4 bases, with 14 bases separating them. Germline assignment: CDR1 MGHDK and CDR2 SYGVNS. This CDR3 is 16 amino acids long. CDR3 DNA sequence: TGTGCCAGCAGTGAAGATGGGGGCCTGGGCACCGGGGAGCTGTTTTTT. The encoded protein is CASSEDGGLGTGELFF.

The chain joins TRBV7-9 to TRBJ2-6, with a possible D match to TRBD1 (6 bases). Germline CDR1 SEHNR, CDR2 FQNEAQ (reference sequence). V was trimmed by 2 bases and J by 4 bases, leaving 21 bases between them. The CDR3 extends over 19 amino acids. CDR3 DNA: TGTGCCAGCAGCTTAACCGGGCAGGGGCGGATGGACGGGGCCAACGTCCTGACTTTC. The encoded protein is CASSLTGQGRMDGANVLTF.

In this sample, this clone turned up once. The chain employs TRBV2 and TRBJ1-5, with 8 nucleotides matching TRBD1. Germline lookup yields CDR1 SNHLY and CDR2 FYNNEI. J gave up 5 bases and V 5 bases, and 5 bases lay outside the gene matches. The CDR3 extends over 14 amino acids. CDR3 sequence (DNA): TGTGCCAGCAGTACAGACAGGGGATATCAGCCCCAGCATTTT. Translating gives CASSTDRGYQPQHF.

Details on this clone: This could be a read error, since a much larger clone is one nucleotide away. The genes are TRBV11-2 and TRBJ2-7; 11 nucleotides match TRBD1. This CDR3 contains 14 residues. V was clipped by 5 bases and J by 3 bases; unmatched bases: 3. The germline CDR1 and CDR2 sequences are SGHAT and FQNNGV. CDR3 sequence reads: CASSPGTGGYEQYV. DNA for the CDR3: TGTGCCAGCAGCCCCGGGACAGGGGGCTACGAGCAGTACGTC.

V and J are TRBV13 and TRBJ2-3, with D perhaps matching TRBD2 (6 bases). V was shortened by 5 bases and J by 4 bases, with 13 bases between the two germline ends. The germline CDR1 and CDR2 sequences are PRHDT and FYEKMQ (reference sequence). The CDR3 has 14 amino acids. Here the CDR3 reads CASSAGTAADTQYF. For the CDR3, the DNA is TGTGCCAGCAGCGCAGGGACTGCAGCAGATACGCAGTATTTT.

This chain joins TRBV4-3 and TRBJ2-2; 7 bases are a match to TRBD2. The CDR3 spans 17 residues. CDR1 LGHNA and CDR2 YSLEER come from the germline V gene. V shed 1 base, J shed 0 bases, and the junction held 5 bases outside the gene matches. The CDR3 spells CASSQGGGEANTGELFF. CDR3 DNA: TGCGCCAGCAGCCAAGGTGGGGGGGAGGCGAACACCGGGGAGCTGTTTTTT.

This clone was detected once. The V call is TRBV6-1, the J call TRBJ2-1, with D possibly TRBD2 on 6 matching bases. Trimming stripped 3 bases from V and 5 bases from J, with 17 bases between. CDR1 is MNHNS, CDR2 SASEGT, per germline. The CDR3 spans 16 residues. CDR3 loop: CASSDGGTGTHNEQFF. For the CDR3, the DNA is TGTGCCAGCAGTGATGGGGGAACCGGGACTCACAATGAGCAGTTCTTC.

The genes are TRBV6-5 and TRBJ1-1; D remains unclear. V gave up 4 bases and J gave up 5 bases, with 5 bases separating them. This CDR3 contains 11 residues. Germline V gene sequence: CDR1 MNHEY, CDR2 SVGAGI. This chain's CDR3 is CASSSPTEAFF. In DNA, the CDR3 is TGTGCCAGCAGTTCCCCTACTGAAGCTTTCTTT.

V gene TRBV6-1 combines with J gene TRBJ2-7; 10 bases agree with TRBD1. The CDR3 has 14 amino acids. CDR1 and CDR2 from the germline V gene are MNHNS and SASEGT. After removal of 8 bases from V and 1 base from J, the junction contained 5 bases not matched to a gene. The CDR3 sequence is CASFGQGGSYEQYV. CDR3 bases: TGTGCCAGCTTCGGACAGGGGGGATCCTACGAGCAGTACGTC.

Here the CDR3 reads CASSFGSNYGYTF. The CDR3 DNA reads TGTGCCAGCAGTTTCGGGTCTAACTATGGCTACACCTTC. V gene TRBV27 combines with J gene TRBJ1-2; D call uncertain. CDR1 is MNHEY and CDR2 is SMNVEV in the germline V gene (reference sequence). V lost 3 bases and J 0 bases, leaving 5 bases between the germline ends. This CDR3 has 13 residues.

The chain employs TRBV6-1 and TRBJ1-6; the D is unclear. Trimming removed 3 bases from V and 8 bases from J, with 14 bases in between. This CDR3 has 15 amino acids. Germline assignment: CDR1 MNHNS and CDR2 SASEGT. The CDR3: CASSEAGLGDSPLHF. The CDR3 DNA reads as TGTGCCAGCAGTGAGGCCGGACTTGGGGATTCACCCCTCCACTTT.

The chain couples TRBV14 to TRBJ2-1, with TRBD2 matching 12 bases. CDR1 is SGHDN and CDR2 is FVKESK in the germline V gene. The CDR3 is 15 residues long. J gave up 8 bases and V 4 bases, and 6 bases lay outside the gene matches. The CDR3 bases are TGTGCCAGCAGCCTGACTAGCGGGAGTCCCCATGAGCAGTTCTTC. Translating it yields CASSLTSGSPHEQFF.

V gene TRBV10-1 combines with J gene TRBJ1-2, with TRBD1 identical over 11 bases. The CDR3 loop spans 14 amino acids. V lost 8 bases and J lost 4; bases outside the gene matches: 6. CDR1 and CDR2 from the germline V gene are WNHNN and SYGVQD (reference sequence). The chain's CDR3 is CASSPGQGVYGYTF. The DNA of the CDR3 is TGCGCCAGCTCCCCGGGACAGGGGGTCTATGGCTACACCTTC.

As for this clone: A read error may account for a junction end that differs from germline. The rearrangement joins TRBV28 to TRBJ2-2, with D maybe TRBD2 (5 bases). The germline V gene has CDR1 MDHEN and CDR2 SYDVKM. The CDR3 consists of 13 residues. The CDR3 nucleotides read TGTGCCAGCAGCATGACTAACACCGGCGAGCTGTTTTTT. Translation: CASSMTNTGELFF.

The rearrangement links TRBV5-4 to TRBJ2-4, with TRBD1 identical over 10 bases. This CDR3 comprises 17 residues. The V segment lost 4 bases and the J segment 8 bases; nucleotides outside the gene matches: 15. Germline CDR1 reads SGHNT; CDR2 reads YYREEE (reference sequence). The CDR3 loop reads CASSNPDRGHQADIQYF. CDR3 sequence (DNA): TGTGCCAGCAGCAACCCTGACAGGGGGCATCAAGCTGACATTCAGTACTTC.